Included here is one T cell receptor beta chain sequence, with context. This sample stems from a study of blood T cell repertoires in COVID-19. Overall study context: Specimens from acute and convalescent COVID-19 originated in the United States, Italy and Spain. PBMCs, B-cell-depleted T cells, or T cells were the source of the cDNA or gDNA that made up the material.

Germline V lookup: CDR1 PRHDT, CDR2 FYEKMQ (reference sequence). The ends lost 6 bases at V and 3 bases at J; junction bases unmatched: 5. The CDR3 is 13 amino acids. Original handling: Amplification of reference gene primers provided the estimated nucleated cell counts. Method: immunoSEQ multiplex PCR; TCRdb's copy keeps in-frame clones and lacks some. The V and J calls and clone size were taken over from that table, and D and trimming were inferred from the DNA. The sample lists some 240,000 clones; 65% to 90% were seen once. This TCR came from a man aged 45-65 years with active or convalescent COVID-19. The chain uses TRBV13 and TRBJ2-7, with TRBD2 matching over 7 bases. Sequences were obtained from peripheral blood. This CDR3 is CASRLAPSYEQYF. DNA for the CDR3: TGTGCCAGCAGACTAGCGCCGAGCTACGAGCAGTACTTC.